This record concerns one T cell receptor beta chain sequence. Its antigen remains unidentified. The data belong to a study of shared clonotypes between healthy human individuals. About the study: There were three CD4 naive, three CD4 memory, two CD8 naive and one CD8 memory plates per donor.

Deep level was the assay's run setting. Clones were sequenced by immunoSEQ multiplex PCR, and TCRdb holds only the in-frame ones, with some missing. Among almost 750,000 clones, over 55% were seen once, and the ten largest hold under 2%. Germline CDR1 reads MGHDK; CDR2 reads SYGVNS. V shed 1 base and J shed 3 bases, with 10 bases lying between them. This CDR3 has 15 amino acids. The study, taken as a whole, reports: Naive subsets typically showed greater estimated richness than memory subsets.

The chain couples TRBV25-1 to TRBJ2-1; D unclear. What was sequenced was memory CD4+ T cells sorted from blood. Specified subset: CD45RA-negative fraction. The origin of this receptor is a young woman in good health. The DNA for the CDR3 is TGTGCCAGCAGTGAATCCCCGGACCGCTACAATGAGCAGTTCTTC. Its translation is CASSESPDRYNEQFF.